This TCR beta chain appears in the sequencing data of a study of CD8 T cells in Susac syndrome. Reverse transcription of roughly 0.5 to 1 ug RNA used random hexamers. An immunoSEQ multiplex PCR amplified TCR beta CDR3 over 54 Vbeta and 13 Jbeta. TCRdb re-analysed the immunoSEQ multiplex PCR reads in MiXCR, keeping a single row per CDR3 protein. The repertoire holds about 130,000 distinct CDR3 sequences, more than 75% seen once, with around 0.24% in the top ten. The CDR3 spans 14 residues. The V end lost 3 bases, the J end lost 3 bases, and 11 bases lay between the germline ends. Sample: CD8+ T cells from PBMCs. The source is a human donor with multiple sclerosis. The chain combines TRBV12-3 or TRBV12-4 with TRBJ1-1, with no clear D. In nucleotides, the CDR3 is TGTGCCAGCAGTTTGGGCGCCTCTCACACTGAAGCTTTCTTT. The encoded protein is CASSLGASHTEAFF.